The 3 T cell receptor beta chains below were found in one sample sequenced in a study of Graves' ophthalmopathy and Graves' hyperthyroidism. Using RNA transcripts, the TCR beta CDR3 regions were amplified. First-round RT-PCR with HTBI primers preceded a second-round multiplex PCR. TCRdb recomputed calls from the multiplex PCR reads with MiXCR, one row per CDR3 protein. The data contain about 210,000 distinct CDR3 sequences, just under 30% of them seen just once; the ten biggest clones take up 9.1%. Sequenced material: peripheral blood. The origin of the receptors is a man aged 50 to 60 with Graves' ophthalmopathy.

This clonotype was recorded many times. V gene TRBV2 combines with J gene TRBJ2-5; D gene ambiguous. Germline loops: CDR1 SNHLY, CDR2 FYNNEI. With 4 bases removed from V and 4 bases from J, the gap between germline ends came to 10 bases. The CDR3 runs to 13 residues. DNA of the CDR3: TGTGCCAGCAGTGTAAAGGGCTCAGAGACCCAGTACTTC. Its translation is CASSVKGSETQYF.

The sample holds many counts of this clonotype. The gene calls are TRBV12-3 or TRBV12-4 and TRBJ2-4; 7 bases fit TRBD2. This CDR3 spans 17 amino acids. V lost 5 bases and J lost 1; bases outside the gene matches: 11. The CDR3: CASSLEGPGGAKNIQYF. In nucleotides, the CDR3 is TGTGCCAGCAGTCTGGAGGGGCCCGGGGGGGCCAAAAACATTCAGTACTTC.

The chain recombines TRBV20-1 with TRBJ2-7; a possible D gene is TRBD2 (5 bases). Trimming removed 0 bases at V and 3 bases at J, with 15 bases between. CDR3 length equals 15 residues. Per germline, CDR1 DFQATT and CDR2 SNEGSKA (reference sequence). The CDR3 DNA follows: TGCAGTGCTAGAGACCCCGTGGACGGGAACTACGAGCAGTACTTC. Translating it yields CSARDPVDGNYEQYF.